This TCR beta chain was recorded in a study of T cell changes during pregnancy in multiple sclerosis. The data were produced by immunoSEQ multiplex PCR, yet TCRdb's version contains in-frame clones alone and is incomplete. The table shows about 53,000 clones, with about 90% occurring only once. V lost 5 bases to trimming and J lost 3 bases; unmatched junction nucleotides: 4. There are 13 residues in the CDR3. From germline, CDR1 is MNHEY and CDR2 SVGAGI. This chain connects TRBV6-5 to TRBJ2-7, with TRBD2 matching over 7 bases. The sample consisted of CD4+ T cells from peripheral blood mononuclear cells, taken in the third trimester of pregnancy. This receptor was identified in a female donor with multiple sclerosis, enrolled in a pregnancy study. The CDR3 nucleotides are TGTGCCAGCAGTCGAAGCGGGGTCTACGAGCAGTACTTC. Translated, it gives CASSRSGVYEQYF.